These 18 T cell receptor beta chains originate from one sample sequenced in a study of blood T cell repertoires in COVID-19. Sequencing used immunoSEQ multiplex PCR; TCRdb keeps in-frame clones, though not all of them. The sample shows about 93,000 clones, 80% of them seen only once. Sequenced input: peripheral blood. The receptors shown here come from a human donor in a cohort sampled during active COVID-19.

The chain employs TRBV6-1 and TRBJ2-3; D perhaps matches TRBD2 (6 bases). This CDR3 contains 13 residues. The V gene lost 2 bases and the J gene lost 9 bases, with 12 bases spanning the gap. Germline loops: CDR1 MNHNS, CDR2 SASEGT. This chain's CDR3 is CASSETRRDTQYF. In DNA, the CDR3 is TGTGCCAGCAGTGAAACCCGGAGGGACACGCAGTATTTT.

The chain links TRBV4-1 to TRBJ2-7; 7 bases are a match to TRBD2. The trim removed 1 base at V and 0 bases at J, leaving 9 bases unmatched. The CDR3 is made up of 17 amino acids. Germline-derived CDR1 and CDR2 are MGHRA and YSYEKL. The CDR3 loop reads CASSQGSILASSYEQYF. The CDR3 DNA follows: TGCGCCAGCAGCCAAGGATCCATACTAGCGAGCTCCTACGAGCAGTACTTC.

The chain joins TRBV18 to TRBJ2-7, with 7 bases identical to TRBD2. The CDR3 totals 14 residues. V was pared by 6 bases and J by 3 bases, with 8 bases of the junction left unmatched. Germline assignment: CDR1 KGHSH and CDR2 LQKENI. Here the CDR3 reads CASSQFAGDYEQYF. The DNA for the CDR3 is TGTGCCAGCTCTCAATTCGCGGGGGACTACGAGCAGTACTTC.

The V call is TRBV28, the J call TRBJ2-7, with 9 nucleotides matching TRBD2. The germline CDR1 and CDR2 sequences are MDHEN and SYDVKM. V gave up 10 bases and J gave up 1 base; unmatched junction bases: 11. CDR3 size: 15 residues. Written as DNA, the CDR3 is TGTGCCACCCGACTAGCGGAAGGAGGTTCCTACGAGCAGTACTTC. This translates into CATRLAEGGSYEQYF.

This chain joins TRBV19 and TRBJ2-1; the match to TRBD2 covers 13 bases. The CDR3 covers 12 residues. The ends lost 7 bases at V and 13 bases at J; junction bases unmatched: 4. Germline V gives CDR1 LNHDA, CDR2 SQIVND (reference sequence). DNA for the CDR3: TGTGCCAGTATTGGACTAGCGGGAGTACAGTTCTTC. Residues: CASIGLAGVQFF.

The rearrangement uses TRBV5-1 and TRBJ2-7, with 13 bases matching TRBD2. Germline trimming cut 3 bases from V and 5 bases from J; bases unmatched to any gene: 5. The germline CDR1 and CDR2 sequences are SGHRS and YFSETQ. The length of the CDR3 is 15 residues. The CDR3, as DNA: TGCGCCAGCAGCTCTTGGACTAGCGGGAGCGACGAGCAGTACTTC. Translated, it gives CASSSWTSGSDEQYF.

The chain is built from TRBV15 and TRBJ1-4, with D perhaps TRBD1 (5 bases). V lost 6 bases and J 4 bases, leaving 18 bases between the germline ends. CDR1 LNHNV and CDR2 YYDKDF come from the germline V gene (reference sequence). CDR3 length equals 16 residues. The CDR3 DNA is TGTGCCACCAGGCAAGGGGTCGCAGGGATTAATGAAAAACTGTTTTTT. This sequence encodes CATRQGVAGINEKLFF.

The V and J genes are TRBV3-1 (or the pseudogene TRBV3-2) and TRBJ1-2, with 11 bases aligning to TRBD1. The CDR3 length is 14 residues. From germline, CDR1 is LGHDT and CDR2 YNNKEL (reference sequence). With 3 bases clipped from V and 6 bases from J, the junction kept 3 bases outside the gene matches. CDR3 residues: CASSHPGQGDGYTF. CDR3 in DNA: TGTGCCAGCAGCCATCCGGGACAGGGGGATGGCTACACCTTC.

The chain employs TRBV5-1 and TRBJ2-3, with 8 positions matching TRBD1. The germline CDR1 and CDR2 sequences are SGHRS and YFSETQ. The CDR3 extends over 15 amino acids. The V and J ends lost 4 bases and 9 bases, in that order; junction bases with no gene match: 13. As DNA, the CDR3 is TGCGCCAGCAGCATTCAGGGGGCGCCCCACTCCACGCAGTATTTT. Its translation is CASSIQGAPHSTQYF.

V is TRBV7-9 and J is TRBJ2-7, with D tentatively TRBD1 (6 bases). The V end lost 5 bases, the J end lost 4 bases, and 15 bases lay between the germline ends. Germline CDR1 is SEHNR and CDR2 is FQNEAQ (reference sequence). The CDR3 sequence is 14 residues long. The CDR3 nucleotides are TGTGCCAGCAGCCCGACAGGCCCTTTATACGAGCAGTACTTC. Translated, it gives CASSPTGPLYEQYF.

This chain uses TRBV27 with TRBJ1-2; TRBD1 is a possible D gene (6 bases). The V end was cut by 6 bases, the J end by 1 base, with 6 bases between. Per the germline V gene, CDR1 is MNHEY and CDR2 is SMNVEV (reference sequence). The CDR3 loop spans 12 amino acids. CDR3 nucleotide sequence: TGTGCCAGCAGACAGGGTAACTATGGCTACACCTTC. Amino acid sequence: CASRQGNYGYTF.

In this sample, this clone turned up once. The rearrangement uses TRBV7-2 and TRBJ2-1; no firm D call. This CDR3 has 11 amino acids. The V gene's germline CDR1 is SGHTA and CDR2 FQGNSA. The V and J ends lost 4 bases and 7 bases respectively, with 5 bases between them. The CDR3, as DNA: TGTGCCAGCAGCTCCCGTAATGAGCAGTTCTTC. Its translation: CASSSRNEQFF.

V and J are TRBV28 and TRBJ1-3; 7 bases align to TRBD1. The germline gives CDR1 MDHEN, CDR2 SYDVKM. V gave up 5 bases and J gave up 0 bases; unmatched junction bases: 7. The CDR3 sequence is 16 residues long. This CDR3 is CASSPPTGASGNTIYF. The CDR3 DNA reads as TGTGCCAGCAGTCCACCCACAGGGGCCTCTGGAAACACCATATATTTT. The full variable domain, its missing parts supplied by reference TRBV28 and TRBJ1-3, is DVKVTQSSRYLVKRTGEKVFLECVQDMDHENMFWYRQDPGLGLRLIYFSYDVKMKEKGDIPEGYSVSREKKERFSLILESASTNQTSMYLCASSPPTGASGNTIYFGEGSWLTVV.

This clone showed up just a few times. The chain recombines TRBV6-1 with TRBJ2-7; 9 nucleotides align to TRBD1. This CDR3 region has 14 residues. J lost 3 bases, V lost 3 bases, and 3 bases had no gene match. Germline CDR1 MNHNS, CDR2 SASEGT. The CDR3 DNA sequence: TGTGCCAGCAGTGAGGGACAGGGTTTCTACGAGCAGTACTTC. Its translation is CASSEGQGFYEQYF.

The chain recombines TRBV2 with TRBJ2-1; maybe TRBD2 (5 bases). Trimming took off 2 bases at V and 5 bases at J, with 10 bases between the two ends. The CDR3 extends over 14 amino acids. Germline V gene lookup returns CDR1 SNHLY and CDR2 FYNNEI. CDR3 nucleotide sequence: TGTGCCAGCAGTGAAACGGGAAGCAACAATGAGCAGTTCTTC. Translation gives CASSETGSNNEQFF.

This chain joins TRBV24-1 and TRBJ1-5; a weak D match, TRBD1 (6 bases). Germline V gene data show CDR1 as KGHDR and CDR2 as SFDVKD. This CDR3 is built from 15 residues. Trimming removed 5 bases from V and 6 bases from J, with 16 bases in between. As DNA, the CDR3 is TGTGCCACCAGTGGGGAACAGGGATTCGGTCAGCCCCAGCATTTT. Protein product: CATSGEQGFGQPQHF.

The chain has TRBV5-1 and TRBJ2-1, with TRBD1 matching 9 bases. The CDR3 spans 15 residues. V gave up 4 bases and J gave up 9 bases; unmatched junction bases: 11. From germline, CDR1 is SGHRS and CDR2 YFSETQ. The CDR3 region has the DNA TGCGCCAGCAGCAACCGGGACAGGGTAGTTGGTGAGCAGTTCTTC. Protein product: CASSNRDRVVGEQFF.

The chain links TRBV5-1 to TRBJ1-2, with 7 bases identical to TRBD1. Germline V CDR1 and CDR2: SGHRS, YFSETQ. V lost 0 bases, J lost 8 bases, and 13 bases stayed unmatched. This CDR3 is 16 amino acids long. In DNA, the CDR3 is TGCGCCAGCAGCTTGGATGGGACAGCATTTCTATCCGGCTACACCTTC. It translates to CASSLDGTAFLSGYTF.